The rows below give T cell receptor beta chains drawn from one sample of a study of T cells in Graves' hyperthyroidism and ophthalmopathy. Each CDR3 protein is one row after TCRdb ran MiXCR on the multiplex PCR reads. The table records roughly 530,000 distinct CDR3 sequences, 17% of them present only once. The sample was blood. These receptors were collected from a woman aged 18-29 years with Graves' ophthalmopathy. CDR3s include the opening cysteine and the closing phenylalanine or tryptophan. D genes are given only for firm matches. A clone size is listed for some rows: how often the clone was seen (once, few, many), or a class if it is expanded.

d_call	j_call	v_call	clone_size	cdr3_aa	cdr3_nt
TRBD1	TRBJ2-1	TRBV28	many	CASALGQLRIGEQFF	TGTGCCAGCGCGCTGGGACAGCTTCGTATCGGTGAGCAGTTCTTC
TRBD2	TRBJ2-1	TRBV7-2	-	CASSGGLSGRNEQFF	TGTGCCAGCAGCGGTGGTCTTAGCGGGAGGAATGAGCAGTTCTTC
TRBD1	TRBJ2-5	TRBV11-2	many	CASSLGQGVRETQYF	TGTGCCAGCAGCTTAGGACAGGGAGTGAGGGAGACCCAGTACTTC
-	TRBJ2-1	TRBV4-1	many	CASSQDEGRVYEQFF	TGCGCCAGCAGCCAAGATGAGGGCAGGGTCTATGAGCAGTTCTTC
-	TRBJ1-4	TRBV10-3	few	CAISDSGTNEKLFF	TGTGCCATCAGTGACTCGGGAACTAATGAAAAACTGTTTTTT
-	TRBJ1-5	TRBV20-1	-	CSARGKGQLNQPQHF	TGCAGTGCTAGAGGGAAAGGACAGCTAAATCAGCCCCAGCATTTT
-	TRBJ1-1	TRBV20-1	many	CSARTVNTEAFF	TGCAGTGCTAGAACCGTTAACACTGAAGCTTTCTTT
-	TRBJ1-2	TRBV11-1	many	CASSNTGTYDGYTF	TGTGCCAGCAGCAACACAGGGACCTATGACGGCTACACCTTC
-	TRBJ2-1	TRBV3-1	many	CASSLDSINYNEQFF	TGTGCCAGCAGCCTGGACTCAATCAATTACAATGAGCAGTTCTTC
TRBD1	TRBJ2-7	TRBV29-1	once	CSVESGQGVYEQYF	TGCAGCGTTGAATCGGGACAGGGTGTTTACGAGCAGTACTTC
-	TRBJ2-7	TRBV6-2/TRBV6-3	-	CASSAGVSAYEQYF	TGTGCCAGCAGCGCCGGGGTTTCGGCCTACGAGCAGTACTTC
-	TRBJ1-2	TRBV27	few	CASSGSLVGGYTF	TGTGCCAGCAGCGGCAGCCTCGTGGGTGGCTACACCTTC
TRBD2	TRBJ2-1	TRBV6-1	few	CASSGLANEQFF	TGTGCCAGCAGTGGACTAGCGAATGAGCAGTTCTTC
-	TRBJ1-4	TRBV5-1	-	CASSLAVAAGGEKLFF	TGCGCCAGCAGCTTGGCCGTCGCGGCTGGAGGTGAAAAACTGTTTTTT
-	TRBJ2-2	TRBV2	many	CASHAQNVGELFF	TGTGCCAGCCATGCTCAGAATGTCGGGGAGCTGTTTTTT
-	TRBJ2-4	TRBV28	many	CASSLWRRVAKNIQYF	TGTGCCAGCAGTTTATGGAGAAGGGTTGCCAAAAACATTCAGTACTTC
TRBD2	TRBJ2-2	TRBV20-1	many	CSASPFKGAGVNTGELFF	TGCAGTGCTAGCCCCTTCAAGGGAGCGGGAGTGAACACCGGGGAGCTGTTTTTT
-	TRBJ1-1	TRBV30	-	CAWSSILRTEAFF	TGTGCCTGGAGTTCCATCCTGAGGACTGAAGCTTTCTTT
-	TRBJ1-2	TRBV29-1	few	CSVRNLTETNYGYTF	TGCAGCGTTCGGAACCTGACAGAGACTAACTATGGCTACACCTTC
TRBD2	TRBJ2-3	TRBV3-1	many	CASRLAGGGTDTQYF	TGTGCCAGCAGGCTAGCGGGAGGCGGCACAGATACGCAGTATTTT
-	TRBJ1-4	TRBV27	many	CASRTGTGYEKLFF	TGTGCCAGCAGGACCGGGACGGGTTATGAAAAACTGTTTTTT
-	TRBJ1-5	TRBV2	many	CASSAGARGQPQHF	TGTGCCAGCAGTGCAGGGGCTAGGGGTCAGCCCCAGCATTTT
TRBD1	TRBJ1-1	TRBV10-3	many	CAIRPRTGMNTEAFF	TGTGCCATCAGGCCCAGGACAGGCATGAACACTGAAGCTTTCTTT
-	TRBJ1-4	TRBV12-3/TRBV12-4	-	CASSQRGAREKLFF	TGTGCCAGCAGCCAAAGGGGGGCGCGTGAAAAACTGTTTTTT
TRBD1	TRBJ2-6	TRBV3-1	-	CASSQGTGVEEANVLTF	TGTGCCAGCAGCCAAGGAACAGGGGTGGAGGAGGCCAACGTCCTGACTTTC
-	TRBJ1-1	TRBV29-1	many	CSVEEGWNTEAFF	TGCAGCGTTGAAGAGGGTTGGAACACTGAAGCTTTCTTT
-	TRBJ1-2	TRBV29-1	few	CSVWVKGTYGYTF	TGCAGCGTGTGGGTAAAGGGGACCTATGGCTACACCTTC
-	TRBJ1-1	TRBV13	many	CASSSNTGYKGSNTEAFF	TGTGCCAGCAGCTCAAATACAGGGTACAAGGGTTCGAACACTGAAGCTTTCTTT
-	TRBJ1-1	TRBV30	few	CAWSVSGGDTEAFF	TGTGCCTGGAGTGTCTCCGGGGGGGACACTGAAGCTTTCTTT
-	TRBJ1-1	TRBV29-1	-	CSVLGRLADTEAFF	TGCAGCGTCCTTGGGCGGTTGGCCGACACTGAAGCTTTCTTT
TRBD2	TRBJ2-7	TRBV20-1	many	CSATTSGSNYFEQYF	TGCAGTGCTACTACTAGCGGGAGTAACTATTTCGAGCAGTACTTC
TRBD2	TRBJ2-3	TRBV5-1	-	CASSLETSGTTDTQYF	TGCGCCAGCAGCTTGGAAACTAGCGGAACTACAGATACGCAGTATTTT
-	TRBJ1-6	TRBV4-2	-	CASSQDREGRANSPLHF	TGTGCCAGCAGCCAAGATCGCGAAGGCAGGGCAAATTCACCCCTCCACTTT
TRBD1	TRBJ2-1	TRBV27	-	CASKFGTEIYNEQFF	TGTGCCAGCAAATTCGGGACAGAGATTTACAATGAGCAGTTCTTC
-	TRBJ2-1	TRBV5-1	many	CASSFIRATYNEQFF	TGCGCCAGCAGCTTTATCCGGGCCACTTACAATGAGCAGTTCTTC
-	TRBJ2-1	TRBV4-2	-	CASSPVGTYNEQFF	TGTGCCAGCAGCCCGGTGGGAACCTACAATGAGCAGTTCTTC
TRBD2	TRBJ2-1	TRBV29-1	-	CSVEILASNNEQFF	TGCAGCGTTGAAATACTAGCGTCGAACAATGAGCAGTTCTTC
TRBD2	TRBJ2-1	TRBV19	few	CASSLGLAVSSYNEQFF	TGTGCCAGTAGCCTGGGGCTAGCGGTGAGCTCCTACAATGAGCAGTTCTTC
-	TRBJ1-4	TRBV4-1	many	CASSQEESEKLFF	TGCGCCAGCAGCCAAGAGGAGAGTGAAAAACTGTTTTTT
TRBD2	TRBJ2-2	TRBV5-4	-	CASTPAGGTGELFF	TGTGCCAGCACCCCCGCGGGGGGCACCGGGGAGCTGTTTTTT
-	TRBJ2-7	TRBV27	few	CASSLSPHYEQYF	TGTGCCAGCAGTTTATCGCCCCACTACGAGCAGTACTTC
TRBD2	TRBJ2-7	TRBV7-2	many	CASSLRASGNVYEQYF	TGTGCCAGCAGCCTCCGGGCTAGCGGGAATGTCTACGAGCAGTACTTC
-	TRBJ2-7	TRBV6-2/TRBV6-3	few	CASSILGILNEQYF	TGTGCCAGCAGTATATTAGGTATTCTCAACGAGCAGTACTTC
-	TRBJ1-6	TRBV20-1	many	CSAMGTDNSPLHF	TGCAGTGCTATGGGGACGGATAATTCACCCCTCCACTTT
TRBD2	TRBJ2-1	TRBV4-3	-	CASSRSGRSENEQFF	TGCGCCAGCAGCCGTAGCGGGAGGTCCGAGAATGAGCAGTTCTTC
-	TRBJ2-7	TRBV20-1	few	CSARATYEQYF	TGCAGTGCTAGGGCAACCTACGAGCAGTACTTC
-	TRBJ2-5	TRBV5-1	-	CASRIRETEGIETQYF	TGCGCCAGCAGAATCCGGGAGACGGAGGGTATAGAGACCCAGTACTTC
TRBD1	TRBJ1-5	TRBV12-3/TRBV12-4	many	CASTWTGDQPQHF	TGTGCCAGCACGTGGACAGGGGATCAGCCCCAGCATTTT
TRBD2	TRBJ2-7	TRBV6-2/TRBV6-3	many	CASSYSTLAGGLDEQYF	TGTGCCAGCAGTTACTCGACACTAGCGGGAGGGCTGGACGAGCAGTACTTC
TRBD2	TRBJ2-7	TRBV5-4	few	CASNPGGAGYEQYF	TGTGCCAGCAACCCCGGGGGGGCGGGCTACGAGCAGTACTTC
TRBD2	TRBJ2-3	TRBV27	few	CASSPYSGGGTDTQYF	TGTGCCAGCAGTCCGTATAGCGGGGGCGGGACAGATACGCAGTATTTT
TRBD2	TRBJ2-3	TRBV28	many	CASSFWVAGARSTDTQYF	TGTGCCAGCAGTTTCTGGGTAGCGGGGGCTCGAAGCACAGATACGCAGTATTTT
-	TRBJ1-1	TRBV19	-	CASSPWEDSSEAFF	TGTGCCAGTAGTCCATGGGAAGACAGCTCTGAAGCTTTCTTT
TRBD2	TRBJ2-1	TRBV29-1	-	CSGVGLAGLGDNEQFF	TGCAGCGGGGTAGGACTAGCGGGGCTTGGGGACAATGAGCAGTTCTTC
TRBD2	TRBJ2-1	TRBV2	many	CASRTSGGSYNEQFF	TGTGCCAGCAGGACAAGCGGGGGGTCCTACAATGAGCAGTTCTTC
-	TRBJ1-2	TRBV6-1	few	CASSLWTDHTF	TGTGCCAGCAGTCTCTGGACAGATCACACCTTC
-	TRBJ2-7	TRBV27	-	CASSLVGAVYEQYF	TGTGCCAGCAGTTTAGTCGGGGCCGTCTACGAGCAGTACTTC